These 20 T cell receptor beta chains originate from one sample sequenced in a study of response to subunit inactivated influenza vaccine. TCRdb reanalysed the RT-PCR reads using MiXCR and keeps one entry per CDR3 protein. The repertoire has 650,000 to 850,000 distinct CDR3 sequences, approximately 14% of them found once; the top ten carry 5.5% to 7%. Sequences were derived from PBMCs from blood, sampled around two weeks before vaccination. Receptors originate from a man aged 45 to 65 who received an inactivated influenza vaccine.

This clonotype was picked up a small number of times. The CDR3 nucleotides read TGTGCCAGCTCACCACCCCAGGGCAGTCGAGTGAATGGCTACACCTTC. The encoded protein is CASSPPQGSRVNGYTF. This chain uses TRBV18 with TRBJ1-2, with a tentative D call TRBD1 (5 bases). The germline V gene has CDR1 KGHSH and CDR2 LQKENI. This CDR3 spans 16 amino acids. Trimming took off 0 bases at V and 6 bases at J, with 17 bases between the two ends.

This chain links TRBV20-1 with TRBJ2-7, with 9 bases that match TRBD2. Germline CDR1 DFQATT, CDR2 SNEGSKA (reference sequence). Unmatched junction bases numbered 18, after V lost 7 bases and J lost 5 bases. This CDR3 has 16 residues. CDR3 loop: CSGGSLVAGAPHEQYF. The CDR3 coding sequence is TGCAGTGGAGGCTCCCTCGTAGCGGGGGCCCCCCACGAGCAGTACTTC.

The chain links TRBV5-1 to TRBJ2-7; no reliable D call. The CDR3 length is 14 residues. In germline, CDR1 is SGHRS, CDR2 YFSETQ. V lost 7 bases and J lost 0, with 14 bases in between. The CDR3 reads CASRSVGGSYEQYF. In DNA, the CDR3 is TGCGCCAGCCGCTCCGTAGGTGGCTCCTACGAGCAGTACTTC.

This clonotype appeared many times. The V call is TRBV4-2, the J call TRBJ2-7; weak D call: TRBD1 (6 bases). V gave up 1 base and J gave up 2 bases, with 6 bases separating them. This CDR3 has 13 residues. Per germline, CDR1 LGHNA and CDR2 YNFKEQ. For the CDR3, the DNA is TGTGCCAGCAGCCAAGGGGGGCCCTACGAGCAGTACTTC. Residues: CASSQGGPYEQYF.

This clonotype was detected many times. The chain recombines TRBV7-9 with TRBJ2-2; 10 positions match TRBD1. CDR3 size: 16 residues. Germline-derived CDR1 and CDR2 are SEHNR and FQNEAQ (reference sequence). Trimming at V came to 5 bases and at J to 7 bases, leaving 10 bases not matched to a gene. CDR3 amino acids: CASSATDRGRSGELFF. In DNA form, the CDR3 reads TGTGCCAGCAGCGCCACCGACAGGGGGCGTAGCGGGGAGCTGTTTTTT.

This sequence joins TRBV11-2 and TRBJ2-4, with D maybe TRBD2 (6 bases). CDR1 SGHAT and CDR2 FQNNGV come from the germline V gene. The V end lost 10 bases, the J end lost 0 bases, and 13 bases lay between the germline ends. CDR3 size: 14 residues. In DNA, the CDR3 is TGTGCCACCGGCGCGGGGATAGCCAAAAACATTCAGTACTTC. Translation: CATGAGIAKNIQYF.

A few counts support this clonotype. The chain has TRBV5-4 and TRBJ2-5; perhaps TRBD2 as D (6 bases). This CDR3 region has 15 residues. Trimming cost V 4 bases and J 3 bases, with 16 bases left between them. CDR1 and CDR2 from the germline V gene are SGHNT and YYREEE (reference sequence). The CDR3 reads CASSVPARGKETQYF. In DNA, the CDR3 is TGTGCCAGCAGCGTCCCGGCCCGGGGGAAAGAGACCCAGTACTTC.

CDR3 sequence (DNA): TGTGCCAGCAGCCAACCAACTGACAGGAACTATGGCTACACCTTC. The encoded protein is CASSQPTDRNYGYTF. The V and J genes are TRBV4-2 and TRBJ1-2; a possible D gene is TRBD1 (6 bases). CDR3 length: 15 amino acids. Germline CDR1 LGHNA, CDR2 YNFKEQ. V lost 2 bases and J 2 bases, leaving 12 bases between the germline ends.

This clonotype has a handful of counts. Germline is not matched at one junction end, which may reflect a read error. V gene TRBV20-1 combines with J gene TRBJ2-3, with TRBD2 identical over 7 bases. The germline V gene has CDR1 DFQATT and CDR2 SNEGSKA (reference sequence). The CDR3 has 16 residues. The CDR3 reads CCARDISGPSTDTQYF. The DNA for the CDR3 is TGCTGTGCTAGAGATATTAGCGGGCCAAGCACAGATACGCAGTATTTT.

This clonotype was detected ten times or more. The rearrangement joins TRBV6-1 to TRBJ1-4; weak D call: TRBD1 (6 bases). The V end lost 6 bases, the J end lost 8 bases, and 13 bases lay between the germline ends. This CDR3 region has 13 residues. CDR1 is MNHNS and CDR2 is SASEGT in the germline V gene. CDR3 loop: CASRQGFYEKLFF. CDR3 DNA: TGTGCCAGCAGACAGGGTTTCTACGAAAAACTGTTTTTT.

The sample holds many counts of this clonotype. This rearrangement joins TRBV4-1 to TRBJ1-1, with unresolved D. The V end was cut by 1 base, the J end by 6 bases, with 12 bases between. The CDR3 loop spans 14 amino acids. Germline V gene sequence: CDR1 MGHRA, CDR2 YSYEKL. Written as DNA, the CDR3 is TGCGCCAGCAGCCAAGGTCTAGGCCGGGCTGAAGCTTTCTTT. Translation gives CASSQGLGRAEAFF.

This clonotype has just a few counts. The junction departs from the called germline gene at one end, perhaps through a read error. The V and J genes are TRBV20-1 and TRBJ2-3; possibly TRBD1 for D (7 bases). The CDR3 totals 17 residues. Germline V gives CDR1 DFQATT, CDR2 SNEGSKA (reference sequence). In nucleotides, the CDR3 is TGCAGTGCAAGAGGGGGGACAGTTGTGGGGGCCACAGATACGCAGTATTTT. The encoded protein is CSARGGTVVGATDTQYF.

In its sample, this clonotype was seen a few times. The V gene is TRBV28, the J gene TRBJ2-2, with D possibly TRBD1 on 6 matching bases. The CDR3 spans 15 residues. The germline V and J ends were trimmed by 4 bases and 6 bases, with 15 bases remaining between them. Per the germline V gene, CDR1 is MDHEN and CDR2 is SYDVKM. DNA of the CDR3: TGTGCCAGCAGTTACCTGACAGGTTCATCCGGGGAGCTGTTTTTT. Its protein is CASSYLTGSSGELFF.

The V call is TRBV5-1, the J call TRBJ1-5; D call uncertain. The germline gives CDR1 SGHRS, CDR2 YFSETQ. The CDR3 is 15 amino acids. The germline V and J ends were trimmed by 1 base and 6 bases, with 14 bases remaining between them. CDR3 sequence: CASSLSGEAGQPQHF. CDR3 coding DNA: TGCGCCAGCAGCTTGAGCGGGGAGGCGGGTCAGCCCCAGCATTTT.

In DNA form, the CDR3 reads TGTGCCAGCAGCGCCCAGGGACTCTCCGGGGAGCTGTTTTTT. Translating it yields CASSAQGLSGELFF. This chain uses TRBV9 with TRBJ2-2; TRBD2 might be the D (6 bases). CDR1 is SGDLS, CDR2 YYNGEE, per germline. Trimming shortened V by 3 bases and J by 6 bases, and 12 bases separated the two germline ends. The CDR3 runs to 14 residues.

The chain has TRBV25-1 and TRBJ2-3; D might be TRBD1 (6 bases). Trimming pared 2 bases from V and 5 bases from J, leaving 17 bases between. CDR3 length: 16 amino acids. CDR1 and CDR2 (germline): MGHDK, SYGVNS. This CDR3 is CASSEIQGGEGDTQYF. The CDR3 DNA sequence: TGTGCCAGCAGTGAAATACAGGGCGGAGAAGGAGATACGCAGTATTTT.

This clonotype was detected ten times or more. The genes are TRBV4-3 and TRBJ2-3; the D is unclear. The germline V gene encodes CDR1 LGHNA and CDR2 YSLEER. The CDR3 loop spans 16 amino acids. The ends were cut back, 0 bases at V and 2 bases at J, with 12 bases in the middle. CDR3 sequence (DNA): TGCGCCAGCAGCCAAGATTGGTCCAGAACCACAGATACGCAGTATTTT. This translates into CASSQDWSRTTDTQYF.

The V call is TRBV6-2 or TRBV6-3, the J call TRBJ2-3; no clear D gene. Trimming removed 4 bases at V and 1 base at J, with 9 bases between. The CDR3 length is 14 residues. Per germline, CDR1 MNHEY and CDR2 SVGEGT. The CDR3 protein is CASSSLWGTDTQYF. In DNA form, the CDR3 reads TGTGCCAGCAGTTCCCTCTGGGGCACAGATACGCAGTATTTT.

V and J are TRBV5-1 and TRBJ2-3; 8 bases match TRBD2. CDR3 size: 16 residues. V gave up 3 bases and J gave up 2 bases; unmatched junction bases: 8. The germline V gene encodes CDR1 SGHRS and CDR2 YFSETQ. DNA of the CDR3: TGCGCCAGCAGCTCGTCTGGCGGGGGGATCACAGATACGCAGTATTTT. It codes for CASSSSGGGITDTQYF. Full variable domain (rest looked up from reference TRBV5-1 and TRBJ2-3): KAGVTQTPRYLIKTRGQQVTLSCSPISGHRSVSWYQQTPGQGLQFLFEYFSETQRNKGNFPGRFSGRQFSNSRSEMNVSTLELGDSALYLCASSSSGGGITDTQYFGPGTRLTVL.

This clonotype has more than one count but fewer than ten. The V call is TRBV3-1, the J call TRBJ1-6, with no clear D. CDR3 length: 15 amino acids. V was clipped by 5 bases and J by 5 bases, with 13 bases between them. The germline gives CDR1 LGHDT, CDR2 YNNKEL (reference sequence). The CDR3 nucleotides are TGTGCCAGCAGCGGTGGAGGATCTGATAATTCACCCCTCCACTTT. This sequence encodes CASSGGGSDNSPLHF.